This record looks at one T cell receptor (beta chain) sequence and its context. This entry comes from a study of T cells in Graves' hyperthyroidism and ophthalmopathy. For the study at large: Any treatment followed the collection of peripheral blood at initial diagnosis.

Template material for amplifying TCR beta CDR3 regions consisted of RNA transcripts. During a first-round RT-PCR of the TCR CDR3, the HTBI primer set was used. TCRdb used MiXCR to reprocess the multiplex PCR reads, holding one entry per CDR3 protein. The sample lists about 590,000 distinct CDR3 sequences; approximately 15% were seen once. This receptor was taken from a woman in her twenties or thirties with Graves' hyperthyroidism. The sample taken for sequencing was blood.

This CDR3 reads CASSFPGLAGRVETQYF. CDR3 nucleotide sequence: TGTGCCAGCAGTTTCCCGGGACTAGCGGGAAGGGTAGAGACCCAGTACTTC. V and J are TRBV12-3 or TRBV12-4 and TRBJ2-5, with TRBD2 identical over 13 bases. The CDR3 totals 17 residues. J gave up 4 bases and V 3 bases, and 8 bases lay outside the gene matches.